Listed below are T cell receptor beta chains from one sample, sequenced in a study of T cell repertoires in cytomegalovirus infection. MiXCR, run by TCRdb on the reads, gives a single entry per CDR3 protein. Of some 180,000 distinct CDR3 sequences in the sample, roughly 17% are singletons; the top ten hold about 23%. Input material: CD8+ T cells from PBMCs. Every receptor here comes from a human donor in good health (CMV status not recorded). Some clones in this sample may be carry-over from other donors' samples. CDR3s include the opening cysteine and the closing phenylalanine or tryptophan. The D gene is left open where the match is weak. Where a row states a size, it is once, few, many or the class of an expanded clone; other rows omit it.

D gene,J gene,clone size,V gene,CDR3 protein,CDR3 DNA
NA,TRBJ2-2,few,TRBV15,CATSRDGGRSTGELFF,TGTGCCACCAGCAGAGATGGAGGCAGAAGCACCGGGGAGCTGTTTTTT
NA,TRBJ2-3,few,TRBV28,CASSLWARPDTQYF,TGTGCCAGCAGTTTATGGGCCAGACCAGATACGCAGTATTTT
NA,TRBJ1-2,NA,TRBV7-9,CASSFTDRFDGYTF,TGTGCCAGCAGCTTTACAGACAGGTTCGATGGCTACACCTTC
TRBD2,TRBJ2-3,few,TRBV6-2/TRBV6-3,CASSLGLAGGRNTDTQYF,TGTGCCAGCAGTCTGGGACTAGCGGGGGGCCGGAACACAGATACGCAGTATTTT
NA,TRBJ1-1,NA,TRBV7-9,CASSLVNTANTEAFF,TGTGCCAGCAGCTTAGTAAACACAGCTAACACTGAAGCTTTCTTT
TRBD1,TRBJ1-2,NA,TRBV6-5,CASSYNQQGASGYTF,TGTGCCAGCAGTTACAATCAACAGGGGGCAAGTGGCTACACCTTC
NA,TRBJ2-1,NA,TRBV14,CASSPGLGGYNEQFF,TGTGCCAGCAGCCCGGGACTGGGTGGGTACAATGAGCAGTTCTTC
NA,TRBJ1-2,NA,TRBV12-3/TRBV12-4,CASLGRGTGNYGYTF,TGTGCCAGCCTAGGTCGCGGTACAGGGAACTATGGCTACACCTTC
NA,TRBJ1-4,NA,TRBV7-9,CASSPQSTPNGKLFF,TGTGCCAGCAGTCCCCAATCCACCCCAAATGGAAAACTGTTTTTT
NA,TRBJ2-7,NA,TRBV10-2,CASSVPHTGTPAYEQYF,TGCGCCAGCTCGGTCCCTCATACAGGGACCCCTGCCTACGAGCAGTACTTC
TRBD2,TRBJ2-7,many,TRBV7-9,CASSFPSGGSLSYEQYF,TGTGCCAGCAGCTTTCCTAGCGGGGGAAGCCTCTCCTACGAGCAGTACTTC
TRBD2,TRBJ2-5,NA,TRBV4-1,CASSQGSSGETQYF,TGCGCCAGCAGCCAAGGGTCTAGCGGGGAGACCCAGTACTTC
NA,TRBJ2-2,NA,TRBV27,CASSFWQNTGELFF,TGTGCCAGCAGTTTCTGGCAGAACACCGGGGAGCTGTTTTTT
NA,TRBJ1-2,NA,TRBV28,CASSLRVRGNGYTF,TGTGCCAGCAGTTTAAGGGTCAGGGGAAACGGCTACACCTTC
NA,TRBJ1-5,few,TRBV20-1,CSVGGDSNQPQHF,TGCAGTGTGGGAGGGGATAGCAATCAGCCCCAGCATTTT